This note documents a single T cell receptor beta chain sequence. This record belongs to a study of blood T cell repertoires in COVID-19. On the study more broadly: Sites in the United States, Italy and Spain provided acute and convalescent COVID-19 samples. PBMCs, B-cell-depleted T cells, or T cells provided the cDNA or gDNA that made up the material.

As originally analysed: Reference gene primer amplification yielded estimated nucleated cell counts. Using immunoSEQ multiplex PCR, the repertoire was profiled, and TCRdb retains in-frame clones only, with some absent. D and trimming were read from the DNA, whereas the V and J calls and clone size are those reported in that table. The sample lists around 120,000 clones; around 86% were seen once. The receptor's source is a woman in her 70s with acute or convalescent COVID-19. Sequenced material: peripheral blood.

CDR3 nucleotide sequence: TGTGCCAGCAGCTTAAACAGGGGAGATGGCGAGCAGTACTTC. Translated, it gives CASSLNRGDGEQYF. The chain combines TRBV11-3 with TRBJ2-7, with 7 bases identical to TRBD1. With V trimmed by 2 bases and J by 6 bases, 7 bases remained unmatched. In germline, CDR1 is SGHNT, CDR2 YENEEA. The CDR3 runs to 14 residues.